This entry lists 28 T cell receptor beta chains sequenced from one sample in a study of graft-versus-host responses after intestinal transplantation. Measured with immunoSEQ multiplex PCR; TCRdb has only the in-frame clones, and not every one. The sample includes 14,000 or so clones, around 87% of them seen just once. The sample consisted of bone marrow, taken approximately 120 days after intestinal transplantation. The receptors originated from a human patient who received an intestinal transplant, so some T cells may come from the graft donor.

In its sample, this clone was seen a few times. The chain uses TRBV5-4 and TRBJ1-4; no definite D call. Trimming shortened V by 2 bases and J by 0 bases, and 5 bases separated the two germline ends. The CDR3 is made up of 14 amino acids. Germline-derived CDR1 and CDR2 are SGHNT and YYREEE (reference sequence). The CDR3 here is CASSFGTTNEKLFF. As DNA, the CDR3 is TGTGCCAGCAGCTTCGGAACAACTAATGAAAAACTGTTTTTT.

The chain couples TRBV27 to TRBJ2-1, with 16 positions matching TRBD2. The germline gives CDR1 MNHEY, CDR2 SMNVEV (reference sequence). V dropped 5 bases and J dropped 1; count of bases not matched to a gene: 17. This CDR3 is built from 22 residues. The CDR3 here is CASSPYTHPGLAGGRSYNEQFF. The CDR3 bases are TGTGCCAGCAGTCCATATACTCATCCGGGACTAGCGGGAGGGCGGTCCTACAATGAGCAGTTCTTC.

CDR3 region: CAISVLGSGDTQYF. The CDR3 DNA sequence: TGTGCCATCAGTGTCCTCGGGAGTGGAGATACGCAGTATTTT. The chain carries TRBV10-3 and TRBJ2-3, with a tentative D call TRBD2 (6 bases). V shed 4 bases and J shed 5 bases, with 13 bases lying between them. Germline V gene lookup returns CDR1 ENHRY and CDR2 SYGVKD. The CDR3 sequence is 14 residues long.

The count of this clone is one. The chain combines TRBV28 with TRBJ1-2; D remains unclear. Deletions cut 8 bases from V and 2 bases from J, with 9 bases between. The length of the CDR3 is 12 residues. The germline gives CDR1 MDHEN, CDR2 SYDVKM. The CDR3 nucleotides are TGTGCCAGCGCCACTGGGAACTATGGCTACACCTTC. This codes for CASATGNYGYTF.

The chain carries TRBV10-3 and TRBJ2-5, with 7 positions matching TRBD2. V gave up 0 bases and J gave up 3 bases; unmatched junction bases: 1. Germline V lookup: CDR1 ENHRY, CDR2 SYGVKD. This CDR3 has 14 residues. The CDR3 DNA reads as TGTGCCATCAGTGAGTCCGGGACTAAAGAGACCCAGTACTTC. Its translation: CAISESGTKETQYF.

The gene calls are TRBV28 and TRBJ2-7; no reliable D call. V shed 4 bases and J shed 1 base, with 14 bases lying between them. Germline V gene lookup returns CDR1 MDHEN and CDR2 SYDVKM. The CDR3 is 15 residues long. DNA for the CDR3: TGTGCCAGCAGTTCCCCGGTGTGGCGGTCCTACGAGCAGTACTTC. Amino acid sequence: CASSSPVWRSYEQYF.

This clone was picked up a small number of times. The genes are TRBV15 and TRBJ1-2, with D maybe TRBD1 (6 bases). The CDR3 consists of 16 residues. Per the germline V gene, CDR1 is LNHNV and CDR2 is YYDKDF (reference sequence). Trimming pared 3 bases from V and 8 bases from J, leaving 22 bases between. The CDR3 DNA follows: TGTGCCACCAGCAGTGGTGGAGGACAGACAAGATGGGGCTACACCTTC. Its protein product is CATSSGGGQTRWGYTF.

This rearrangement joins TRBV6-5 to TRBJ2-1; 8 nucleotides line up with TRBD2. V lost 2 bases and J lost 4; bases outside the gene matches: 1. The CDR3 contains 14 residues. Germline V CDR1 and CDR2: MNHEY, SVGAGI. CDR3: CASSYSGSYNEQFF. The CDR3 DNA follows: TGTGCCAGCAGTTACAGCGGGAGTTACAATGAGCAGTTCTTC.

This chain links TRBV4-1 with TRBJ2-7; possible D gene TRBD2, 5 bases. Germline CDR1 is MGHRA and CDR2 is YSYEKL. The V end lost 4 bases, the J end lost 4 bases, and 11 bases lay between the germline ends. The CDR3 extends over 13 amino acids. Written as DNA, the CDR3 is TGCGCCAGCAGCCTAGCGCTGCGTTACGAGCAGTACTTC. It yields the protein CASSLALRYEQYF.

J is TRBJ2-5 and V is TRBV4-2; D unresolved. The V end lost 3 bases, the J end lost 2 bases, and 10 bases lay between the germline ends. The CDR3 runs to 14 residues. Germline loops: CDR1 LGHNA, CDR2 YNFKEQ. Here the CDR3 reads CASSQLVLQETQYF. CDR3 bases: TGTGCCAGCAGCCAGTTGGTATTACAAGAGACCCAGTACTTC.

This clone was counted a single time. J is TRBJ2-7 and V is TRBV7-8; D might be TRBD2 (5 bases). Trimming cost V 3 bases and J 3 bases, with 12 bases left between them. The CDR3 extends over 14 amino acids. Germline CDR1 is SGHVS and CDR2 is FQNEAQ. The CDR3 is CASSFGVSDYEQYF. The CDR3 DNA follows: TGTGCCAGCAGCTTCGGGGTTTCGGACTACGAGCAGTACTTC.

This clone is a singleton in its sample. The chain joins TRBV28 to TRBJ2-7; D ambiguous. Between the trimmed V and J ends, which lost 5 bases and 2 bases, there was a span of 4 bases. CDR1 and CDR2 (germline): MDHEN, SYDVKM. This CDR3 is built from 11 residues. CDR3 region: CASSDTYEQYF. DNA of the CDR3: TGTGCCAGCAGTGACACCTACGAGCAGTACTTC.

The chain combines TRBV7-8 with TRBJ2-1; weak D call: TRBD1 (6 bases). The CDR3 is 15 residues long. Germline assignment: CDR1 SGHVS and CDR2 FQNEAQ. The V gene lost 6 bases and the J gene lost 0 bases, with 12 bases spanning the gap. CDR3 region: CASRDRESSYNEQFF. The CDR3 bases are TGTGCCAGCAGGGACAGAGAAAGCTCCTACAATGAGCAGTTCTTC.

This clone was seen once. V and J are TRBV6-7 and TRBJ2-7, with 7 bases matching TRBD2. TRBV6-7 is marked as an open reading frame, function uncertain. V lost 2 bases to trimming and J lost 0 bases; unmatched junction nucleotides: 1. This CDR3 is 14 amino acids long. The DNA for the CDR3 is TGTGCCAGCAGTTACGGGAGGGCCTCCTACGAGCAGTACTTC. Encoded protein: CASSYGRASYEQYF.

The chain has TRBV19 and TRBJ1-2; D uncertain. The V end was cut by 3 bases, the J end by 2 bases, with 7 bases between. Germline-derived CDR1 and CDR2 are LNHDA and SQIVND (reference sequence). CDR3 length: 13 amino acids. The CDR3 spells CASSINTNYGYTF. The CDR3 coding sequence is TGTGCCAGTAGTATCAACACAAACTATGGCTACACCTTC. Combining the CDR3 with reference TRBV19 and TRBJ1-2 gives the whole variable domain DGGITQSPKYLFRKEGQNVTLSCEQNLNHDAMYWYRQDPGQGLRLIYYSQIVNDFQKGDIAEGYSVSREKKESFPLTVTSAQKNPTAFYLCASSINTNYGYTFGSGTRLTVV.

This chain links TRBV9 with TRBJ2-2, with D possibly TRBD2 on 7 matching bases. CDR1 is SGDLS, CDR2 YYNGEE, per germline. Trimming removed 4 bases from V and 5 bases from J, with 15 bases in between. The CDR3 is 15 amino acids. CDR3 sequence (DNA): TGTGCCAGCAGCCAGGGGAGGGCATATACCGGGGAGCTGTTTTTT. This codes for CASSQGRAYTGELFF.

The chain employs TRBV6-5 and TRBJ2-2, with D perhaps matching TRBD2 (6 bases). This CDR3 is built from 14 residues. The V and J ends lost 6 bases and 6 bases respectively, with 14 bases between them. Germline V lookup: CDR1 MNHEY, CDR2 SVGAGI. CDR3 loop: CASSSGWEAGELFF. The CDR3 nucleotides are TGTGCCAGCAGCTCGGGGTGGGAGGCCGGGGAGCTGTTTTTT.

The chain is built from TRBV28 and TRBJ1-2; no definite D call. CDR1 is MDHEN and CDR2 is SYDVKM in the germline V gene. The CDR3 covers 15 residues. Deletions cut 3 bases from V and 0 bases from J, with 11 bases between. The CDR3 region has the DNA TGTGCCAGCAGTTTTAGAGGGCGAGCTAACTATGGCTACACCTTC. Translating it yields CASSFRGRANYGYTF.

The V and J genes are TRBV5-1 and TRBJ1-1; D remains unclear. The length of the CDR3 is 14 residues. Germline lookup yields CDR1 SGHRS and CDR2 YFSETQ. Trimming removed 2 bases from V and 3 bases from J, with 11 bases in between. This CDR3 reads CASSLRESDTEAFF. The DNA for the CDR3 is TGCGCCAGCAGCTTAAGGGAAAGTGACACTGAAGCTTTCTTT.

This chain uses TRBV9 with TRBJ2-1; D remains ambiguous. This CDR3 is built from 11 residues. Trimming took off 4 bases at V and 10 bases at J, with 9 bases between the two ends. Germline-derived CDR1 and CDR2 are SGDLS and YYNGEE. The CDR3, as DNA: TGTGCCAGCAGCTCCATGCGGGAGCAGTTCTTC. Amino acid sequence: CASSSMREQFF.

This clone was seen a handful of times. J is TRBJ1-4 and V is TRBV28; unclear D gene. CDR3 length equals 15 residues. Germline V gives CDR1 MDHEN, CDR2 SYDVKM. V was trimmed by 3 bases and J by 6 bases, leaving 14 bases between them. The CDR3: CASSFNPRTHEKLFF. The DNA of the CDR3 is TGTGCCAGCAGTTTTAACCCCCGGACCCATGAAAAACTGTTTTTT.

The chain has TRBV15 and TRBJ2-1; D might be TRBD2 (6 bases). Germline V lookup: CDR1 LNHNV, CDR2 YYDKDF (reference sequence). Trimming removed 1 base from V and 7 bases from J, with 23 bases in between. This CDR3 is 18 amino acids long. CDR3 region: CATSRAGRLLGGENEQFF. CDR3 sequence (DNA): TGTGCCACCAGCAGAGCGGGGCGACTGCTCGGAGGGGAAAATGAGCAGTTCTTC.

The chain combines TRBV10-3 with TRBJ1-4; D possibly corresponds to TRBD1 (5 bases). Trimming pared 1 base from V and 7 bases from J, leaving 16 bases between. The germline V gene encodes CDR1 ENHRY and CDR2 SYGVKD. This CDR3 region has 16 residues. The chain's CDR3 is CAISELPQGVSEKLFF. CDR3 nucleotides: TGTGCCATCAGTGAGTTACCGCAGGGAGTGAGTGAAAAACTGTTTTTT.

The chain links TRBV27 to TRBJ2-5, with D unclear. V was clipped by 3 bases and J by 1 base, with 9 bases between them. The CDR3 runs 14 residues. Germline V lookup: CDR1 MNHEY, CDR2 SMNVEV (reference sequence). CDR3 in DNA: TGTGCCAGCAGTTTTATGGGGTTCCAAGAGACCCAGTACTTC. Translating it yields CASSFMGFQETQYF.

The chain uses TRBV6-6 and TRBJ2-5, with 9 bases fitting TRBD2. V shed 8 bases and J 1 base; nucleotides not matched to a gene: 5. The CDR3 spans 14 residues. Germline V gives CDR1 MNHNY, CDR2 SVGAGI (reference sequence). The CDR3: CASRAGGPQETQYF. The CDR3 bases are TGTGCCAGCCGGGCGGGAGGGCCCCAAGAGACCCAGTACTTC.

The chain combines TRBV27 with TRBJ2-7, with a weak D call TRBD1 (7 bases). The germline V gene has CDR1 MNHEY and CDR2 SMNVEV (reference sequence). V was cut by 8 bases and J by 7 bases, with 15 bases left in between. The length of the CDR3 is 12 residues. The CDR3 nucleotides read TGTGCCAGCGGGGGGCCAGGGGGTGAGCAGTACTTC. Amino acids: CASGGPGGEQYF.

This clone appeared a few times. The rearrangement links TRBV6-4 to TRBJ1-2; 11 bases are a match to TRBD1. Germline trimming cut 2 bases from V and 4 bases from J; bases unmatched to any gene: 0. The CDR3 has 14 amino acids. Germline V CDR1 and CDR2: MRHNA, SNTAGT. CDR3 sequence: CASSDGTGGYGYTF. CDR3 in DNA: TGTGCCAGCAGTGACGGGACAGGGGGCTATGGCTACACCTTC.

By proportion, this clone is large. As DNA, the CDR3 is TGTGCCAGCAGTGACCGGGACAACACTGAAGCTTTCTTT. This gives the protein CASSDRDNTEAFF. This sequence joins TRBV6-4 and TRBJ1-1, with TRBD1 as a possible D gene (5 bases). The length of the CDR3 is 13 residues. CDR1 and CDR2 (germline): MRHNA, SNTAGT. The V end was cut by 2 bases, the J end by 2 bases, with 6 bases between.